This T cell receptor (beta chain) was documented in a study of T cell responses to AZD1222 COVID-19 vaccine. Assay: immunoSEQ multiplex PCR; the TCRdb copy retains only in-frame clones and omits some. This table holds some 110,000 clones, under 90% found once. This clone was found a few times. This clonotype was obtained from an adult in good health. The input for sequencing was peripheral blood, taken on day 0 of AZD1222 vaccination.

Written as DNA, the CDR3 is TGTGCCAGCAGCCAAGATTTCCTGACGGCTGGAAACACCATATATTTT. This encodes CASSQDFLTAGNTIYF. This chain connects TRBV14 to TRBJ1-3; no definite D call. This CDR3 spans 16 amino acids. Germline CDR1 is SGHDN and CDR2 is FVKESK. The V end was cut by 0 bases, the J end by 2 bases, with 11 bases between.